The 10 T cell receptor beta chains below were found in one sample sequenced in a study of identical twins. TCRdb recomputed calls from the 5' RACE reads with MiXCR, one row per CDR3 protein. This table has approximately 1.8 million distinct CDR3 sequences, around 33% appearing once. Sequencing was carried out using cord blood. The receptors shown here come from a newborn girl in good health.

This clonotype was seen a handful of times. The V and J genes are TRBV3-1 and TRBJ2-5, with 10 nucleotides matching TRBD2. The CDR3 is made up of 18 amino acids. The V segment lost 1 base and the J segment 1 base; nucleotides outside the gene matches: 9. Germline CDR1 and CDR2: LGHDT and YNNKEL (reference sequence). The CDR3 coding sequence is TGTGCCAGCAGCCAAGGGTTTGGACTAGCGGCGAGCCAAGAGACCCAGTACTTC. It specifies CASSQGFGLAASQETQYF.

There are a few counts of this clonotype. The genes are TRBV6-5 and TRBJ2-7; D tentatively reads TRBD1 or TRBD2 (6 bases each). The CDR3 is made up of 12 amino acids. Trimming took off 10 bases at V and 7 bases at J, with 17 bases between the two ends. Germline CDR1 and CDR2: MNHEY and SVGAGI. This CDR3 is CATAWGLAEQYF. The CDR3 nucleotides read TGTGCCACCGCTTGGGGGCTAGCGGAGCAGTACTTC.

This clonotype was observed a handful of times. The junction departs from the called germline gene at one end, perhaps through a read error. The gene calls are TRBV6-1 and TRBJ2-1; D might be TRBD2 (5 bases). CDR3 length: 15 residues. In germline, CDR1 is MNHNS, CDR2 SASEGT. CDR3 amino acids: CASSEDPLAYNEQFF. CDR3 DNA sequence: TGTGCTAGCAGTGAAGATCCTCTAGCTTACAATGAGCAGTTCTTC.

This clonotype was seen repeatedly, ten times or more. The J gene is TRBJ2-3, the V gene TRBV27; the match to TRBD2 covers 8 bases. The ends lost 5 bases at V and 3 bases at J; junction bases unmatched: 4. Germline CDR1 is MNHEY and CDR2 is SMNVEV (reference sequence). This CDR3 contains 14 residues. CDR3 coding DNA: TGTGCCAGCAGTACCCGGGAGGGGACAGATACGCAGTATTTT. This sequence encodes CASSTREGTDTQYF.

The chain joins TRBV4-2 to TRBJ2-5, with 9 bases lining up with TRBD2. Germline-derived CDR1 and CDR2 are LGHNA and YNFKEQ. The J segment lost 3 bases and the V segment lost 6 bases, leaving 11 bases of the junction unmatched. The CDR3 covers 16 residues. In DNA form, the CDR3 reads TGTGCCAGCAGTCAACCGACCGGGACTAGCAAAGAGACCCAGTACTTC. It is translated as CASSQPTGTSKETQYF.

This clonotype was counted between two and nine times. The V and J genes are TRBV30 and TRBJ2-1; D not certain. Trimming took 0 bases from V and 5 from J, leaving 5 bases between them. The CDR3 sequence is 12 residues long. Germline lookup yields CDR1 GTSNPN and CDR2 SVGIG (reference sequence). The CDR3 loop is CAWSVRHNEQFF. The CDR3 DNA reads as TGTGCCTGGAGTGTGAGACACAATGAGCAGTTCTTC.

This clonotype was detected only a few times. V gene TRBV12-3 or TRBV12-4 combines with J gene TRBJ2-1; 9 bases agree with TRBD2. The CDR3 contains 18 residues. Trimming cost V 0 bases and J 5 bases; bases outside gene matches: 11. Here the CDR3 DNA reads TGTGCCAGCAGTTTAGCGCTAAGGGGACTAGCATACCACAATGAGCAGTTCTTC. Its translation: CASSLALRGLAYHNEQFF.

V gene TRBV20-1 combines with J gene TRBJ1-6, with a possible D match to TRBD1 (5 bases). The CDR3 is 14 residues long. V was cut by 5 bases and J by 4 bases, with 12 bases left in between. Germline V gene data show CDR1 as DFQATT and CDR2 as SNEGSKA (reference sequence). The CDR3 here is CSAVQQAYNSPLHF. For the CDR3, the DNA is TGCAGTGCTGTCCAACAGGCATATAATTCACCCCTCCACTTT.

The chain combines TRBV5-1 with TRBJ2-2; 11 nucleotides align to TRBD2. This CDR3 is built from 16 residues. Per germline, CDR1 SGHRS and CDR2 YFSETQ. V trimming: 4 bases; J trimming: 7 bases; junction bases outside the gene matches: 9. CDR3 amino acids: CASSVISGRAGGELFF. CDR3 DNA sequence: TGCGCCAGCAGCGTGATTAGCGGGAGGGCCGGCGGGGAGCTGTTTTTT. The entire variable domain, with the rest obtained from reference TRBV5-1 and TRBJ2-2, is as follows: KAGVTQTPRYLIKTRGQQVTLSCSPISGHRSVSWYQQTPGQGLQFLFEYFSETQRNKGNFPGRFSGRQFSNSRSEMNVSTLELGDSALYLCASSVISGRAGGELFFGEGSRLTVL.

The chain is built from TRBV6-2 or TRBV6-3 and TRBJ1-1; 10 positions agree with TRBD1. V dropped 2 bases and J dropped 10; count of bases not matched to a gene: 7. Per the germline V gene, CDR1 is MNHEY and CDR2 is SVGEGT. There are 14 residues in the CDR3. The CDR3 here is CASSYNGQGVGAFF. CDR3 bases: TGTGCCAGCAGTTACAATGGACAGGGGGTTGGAGCTTTCTTT.